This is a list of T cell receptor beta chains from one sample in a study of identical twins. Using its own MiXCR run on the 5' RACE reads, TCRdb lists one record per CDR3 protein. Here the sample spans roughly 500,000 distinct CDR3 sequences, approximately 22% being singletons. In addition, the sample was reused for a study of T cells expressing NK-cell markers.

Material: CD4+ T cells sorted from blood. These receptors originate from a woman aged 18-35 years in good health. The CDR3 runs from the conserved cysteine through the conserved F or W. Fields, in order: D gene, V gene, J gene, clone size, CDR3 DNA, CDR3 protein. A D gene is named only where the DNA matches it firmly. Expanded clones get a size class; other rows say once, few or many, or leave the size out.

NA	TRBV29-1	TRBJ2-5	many	TGCAGCGCCCTAGACAGCCAAGAGACCCAGTACTTC	CSALDSQETQYF
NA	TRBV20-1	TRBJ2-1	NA	TGCAGTGCTAGAGATCGAAAAGGAACGACTAGGACCAATGAGCAGTTCTTC	CSARDRKGTTRTNEQFF
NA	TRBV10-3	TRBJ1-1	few	TGTGCCATCAGTGAGTCTCTAGGGGGGGACACTGAAGCTTTCTTT	CAISESLGGDTEAFF
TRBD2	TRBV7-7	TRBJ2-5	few	TGTGCTAGCAGCATGGGGACTAGCGGGTACCAAGAGACCCAGTACTTC	CASSMGTSGYQETQYF
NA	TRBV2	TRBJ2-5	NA	TGTGCCAGCACGGGGAGGACACAAGGTGGGACCCAGTACTTC	CASTGRTQGGTQYF
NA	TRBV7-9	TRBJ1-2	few	TGTGCCAGCAGCCCAACTAACTATGGCTACACCTTC	CASSPTNYGYTF
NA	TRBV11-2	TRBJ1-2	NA	TGTGCCAGCCGCTCCCCTTGGGGCTACACCTTC	CASRSPWGYTF
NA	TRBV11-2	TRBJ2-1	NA	TGTGCCAGCAGCGTACCCTTAGCGATATACAATGAGCAGTTCTTC	CASSVPLAIYNEQFF
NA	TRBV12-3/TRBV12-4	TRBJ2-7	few	TGTGCCAGCAGTTCCCGCGGGCAGCAGTACTTC	CASSSRGQQYF
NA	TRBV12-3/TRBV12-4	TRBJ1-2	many	TGTGCCAGCAGTTTACAGTATGGCTACACCTTC	CASSLQYGYTF
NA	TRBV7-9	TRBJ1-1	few	TGTGCCAGCAGCTTAGGAGGACTGATGAACACTGAAGCTTTCTTT	CASSLGGLMNTEAFF
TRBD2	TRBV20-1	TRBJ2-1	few	TGCAGTGCTAGACTTATAGCGGGAAGGTCCTACAATGAGCAGTTCTTC	CSARLIAGRSYNEQFF
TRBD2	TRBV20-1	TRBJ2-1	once	TGCAGTGCTAGAAGCGCAGAGAGCGGGAGAACAGGCTCCTACAATGAGCAGTTCTTC	CSARSAESGRTGSYNEQFF
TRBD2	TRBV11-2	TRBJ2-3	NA	TGTGCCAGCAGCCCGATTACTAGCGGCTCAGATACGCAGTATTTT	CASSPITSGSDTQYF
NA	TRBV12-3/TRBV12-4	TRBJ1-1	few	TGTGCCAGCAGTTCGAGGACGCTTCTTCACACTGAAGCTTTCTTT	CASSSRTLLHTEAFF
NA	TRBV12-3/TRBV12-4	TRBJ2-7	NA	TGTGCCAGCAGACCCGACAGGAATCCCTACGAGCAGTACTTC	CASRPDRNPYEQYF
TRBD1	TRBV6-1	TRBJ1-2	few	TGTGCCAGCAGGGAGGACAGGAGGTATGGCTACACCTTC	CASREDRRYGYTF
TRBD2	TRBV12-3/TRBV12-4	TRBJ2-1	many	TGTGCCAGCAGTACTCGACTAGCGGAAGAACTCGGGTTGCAGTTCTTC	CASSTRLAEELGLQFF
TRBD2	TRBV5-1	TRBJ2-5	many	TGCGCCAGCAGCCCGGGGAGCGGGGGGCAAGAGACCCAGTACTTC	CASSPGSGGQETQYF
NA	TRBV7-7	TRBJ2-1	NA	TGTGCCAGCAGCTTCTCACTAGTCAGGCGCCATGAGCAGTTCTTC	CASSFSLVRRHEQFF
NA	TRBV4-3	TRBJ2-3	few	TGCGCCAGCAGCCAGGAGCCCCCTAGGGAGGGGGCCACAGATACGCAGTATTTT	CASSQEPPREGATDTQYF
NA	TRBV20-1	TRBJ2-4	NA	TGCAGTGCTCTTCGGGGCAAAAACATTCAGTACTTC	CSALRGKNIQYF
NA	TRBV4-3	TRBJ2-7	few	TGCGCCAGCAGCCTTGGACACGGATCGTCCTACGAGCAGTACTTC	CASSLGHGSSYEQYF
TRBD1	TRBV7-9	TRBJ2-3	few	TGTGCCAGCAGCTTAGGTGTTGGACAGGGTTCAGATACGCAGTATTTT	CASSLGVGQGSDTQYF
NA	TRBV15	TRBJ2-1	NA	TGTGCCACCAGCGGGAGAGCGGTCCCGTACCAGGGCGAGCAGTTCTTC	CATSGRAVPYQGEQFF
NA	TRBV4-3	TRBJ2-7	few	TGCGCCTCAGGCAGGGAGGTGAACTACGAGCAGTACTTC	CASGREVNYEQYF
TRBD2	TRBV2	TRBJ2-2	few	TGTGCCAGCAATAAAAGGACTAGCCACACCGGGGAGCTGTTTTTT	CASNKRTSHTGELFF
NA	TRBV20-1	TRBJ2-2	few	TGCAGTGCCCCGCGACGGGACGGGGCCGGGGAGCTGTTTTTT	CSAPRRDGAGELFF
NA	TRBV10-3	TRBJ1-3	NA	TGTGCCATCAGTGAACATACGGACAGTACTGGAAACACCATATATTTT	CAISEHTDSTGNTIYF
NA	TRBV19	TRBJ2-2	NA	TGTGCCAGTAGTATTGCGGGGACCGGGGAGCTGTTTTTT	CASSIAGTGELFF
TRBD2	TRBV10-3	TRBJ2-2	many	TGTGCCATCCGGTTTCAGCGGGGGAGGACCGGGGAGCTGTTTTTT	CAIRFQRGRTGELFF
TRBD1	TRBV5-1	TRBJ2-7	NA	TGCGCCAGCAGCCCGTCGACAGGGTCCTACGAGCAGTACTTC	CASSPSTGSYEQYF
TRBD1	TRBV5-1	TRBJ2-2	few	TGCGCCAGCAGCCTCAAAGGGGGCCGCAACACCGGGGAGCTGTTTTTT	CASSLKGGRNTGELFF
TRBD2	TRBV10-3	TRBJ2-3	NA	TGTGCCATCAAGAGCGGGGGGGCAGATACGCAGTATTTT	CAIKSGGADTQYF
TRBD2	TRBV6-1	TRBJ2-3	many	TGTGCCAGCAGCTTAGGACTAGCGGGAGATACGCAGTATTTT	CASSLGLAGDTQYF
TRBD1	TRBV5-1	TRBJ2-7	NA	TGCGCCAGCAGCTTCCGACAGGGCTCCTACGAGCAGTACTTC	CASSFRQGSYEQYF
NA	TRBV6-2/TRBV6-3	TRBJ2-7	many	TGTGCCAGCCGGGACCGGGGCTACGAGCAGTACTTC	CASRDRGYEQYF
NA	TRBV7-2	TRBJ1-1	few	TGTGCCAGCAGCTTAGAGGCCTCGAACACTGAAGCTTTCTTT	CASSLEASNTEAFF
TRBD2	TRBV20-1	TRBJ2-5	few	TGCAGTGCCCTAGCGGGAGGAAGGGAGACCCAGTACTTC	CSALAGGRETQYF
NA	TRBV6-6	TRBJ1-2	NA	TGTGCCAGCAGGGGGACGGACCACTATGGCTACACCTTC	CASRGTDHYGYTF
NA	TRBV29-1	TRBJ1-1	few	TGCAGCGTTGAAGGGGTGGCTGAAGCTTTCTTT	CSVEGVAEAFF
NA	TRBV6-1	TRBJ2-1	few	TGTGCCAGCAGTGAGGTTGGGACGGAGCAGTTCTTC	CASSEVGTEQFF
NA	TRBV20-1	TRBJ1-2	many	TGCAGTGCTCCCACCCCGGGGGCGAGGGGCTACACCTTC	CSAPTPGARGYTF
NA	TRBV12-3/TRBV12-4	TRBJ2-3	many	TGTGCCAGCACCCAGACAGGCACGGACACAGATACGCAGTATTTT	CASTQTGTDTDTQYF
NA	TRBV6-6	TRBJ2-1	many	TGTGCCTCTCGGGGGCCGGGGAATGAGCAGTTCTTC	CASRGPGNEQFF